The next 20 T cell receptor beta chains were all read from a single sample in a study of blood T cell repertoires in COVID-19. Method: immunoSEQ multiplex PCR; TCRdb's copy keeps in-frame clones and lacks some. Of 150,000 to 200,000 clones listed, 60% to 85% are singletons. The sequencing input was peripheral blood. Source of these receptors: an older man with acute or convalescent COVID-19.

The chain uses TRBV5-1 and TRBJ2-1; 8 nucleotides align to TRBD2. Per germline, CDR1 SGHRS and CDR2 YFSETQ. J was trimmed by 3 bases and V by 4 bases; bases with no gene match: 6. The CDR3 is made up of 15 amino acids. The CDR3 coding sequence is TGCGCCAGCAGCGGCGGCGGGACTAGCTACAATGAGCAGTTCTTC. Protein sequence: CASSGGGTSYNEQFF.

This CDR3 reads CASRLTGLGNTDTQYF. The CDR3 region has the DNA TGTGCCAGCAGGTTGACAGGTCTCGGGAACACAGATACGCAGTATTTT. This rearrangement joins TRBV27 to TRBJ2-3, with D perhaps matching TRBD1 (6 bases). Germline V lookup: CDR1 MNHEY, CDR2 SMNVEV (reference sequence). With 6 bases removed from V and 2 bases from J, the gap between germline ends came to 18 bases. The CDR3 runs to 16 residues.

The rearrangement links TRBV11-3 to TRBJ1-1; TRBD1 agrees at 12 bases. Germline lookup yields CDR1 SGHNT and CDR2 YENEEA. V was pared by 5 bases and J by 1 base, with 11 bases of the junction left unmatched. The CDR3 totals 18 residues. In DNA, the CDR3 is TGTGCCAGCAGCCTACCCCCGGGACAGGGGGCAGGGAACACTGAAGCTTTCTTT. Encoded protein: CASSLPPGQGAGNTEAFF.

The chain couples TRBV5-1 to TRBJ1-3, with TRBD1 identical over 9 bases. Germline V gene lookup returns CDR1 SGHRS and CDR2 YFSETQ. V trimming: 4 bases; J trimming: 4 bases; junction bases outside the gene matches: 6. The CDR3 is made up of 15 amino acids. The CDR3 DNA follows: TGCGCCAGCAGCATTACAGGGGGCGAAGGAAACACCATATATTTT. Translation: CASSITGGEGNTIYF.

V is TRBV2 and J is TRBJ2-1; 11 bases fit TRBD2. The CDR3 is made up of 14 amino acids. CDR1 and CDR2 (germline): SNHLY, FYNNEI. Germline trimming cut 1 base from V and 9 bases from J; bases unmatched to any gene: 2. The CDR3 spells CASSEVSGGGEQFF. The CDR3 DNA follows: TGTGCCAGCAGTGAAGTTAGCGGGGGGGGTGAGCAGTTCTTC. Full variable domain (outside the CDR3, taken from reference TRBV2 and TRBJ2-1): EPEVTQTPSHQVTQMGQEVILRCVPISNHLYFYWYRQILGQKVEFLVSFYNNEISEKSEIFDDQFSVERPDGSNFTLKIRSTKLEDSAMYFCASSEVSGGGEQFFGPGTRLTVL.

J is TRBJ1-1 and V is TRBV11-3; a weak D match, TRBD1 (6 bases). V dropped 5 bases and J dropped 0 bases, with 10 bases sitting between them. The CDR3 contains 14 residues. Per the germline V gene, CDR1 is SGHNT and CDR2 is YENEEA. The DNA of the CDR3 is TGTGCCAGCAGCAAGGACAGTATGAACACTGAAGCTTTCTTT. It codes for CASSKDSMNTEAFF.

The chain recombines TRBV6-1 with TRBJ1-2; D possibly corresponds to TRBD1 (6 bases). Germline CDR1 is MNHNS and CDR2 is SASEGT. V was pared by 0 bases and J by 3 bases, with 11 bases between. This CDR3 has 15 residues. CDR3 in amino acids: CASSEADRSDYGYTF. CDR3 bases: TGTGCCAGCAGTGAAGCGGACAGAAGCGACTATGGCTACACCTTC.

The chain links TRBV7-6 to TRBJ1-5; 10 bases match TRBD1. The CDR3 sequence is 15 residues long. CDR1 is SGHVS and CDR2 is FNYEAQ in the germline V gene. V was clipped by 6 bases and J by 4 bases; unmatched bases: 6. The CDR3 loop is CASSPDRGHNQPQHF. The DNA for the CDR3 is TGTGCCAGCAGTCCCGACAGGGGGCATAATCAGCCCCAGCATTTT. Variable domain in full (rest from reference TRBV7-6 and TRBJ1-5): GAGVSQSPRYKVTKRGQDVALRCDPISGHVSLYWYRQALGQGPEFLTYFNYEAQQDKSGLPNDRFSAERPEGSISTLTIQRTEQRDSAMYRCASSPDRGHNQPQHFGDGTRLSIL.

This clone was detected many times. The rearrangement joins TRBV10-1 to TRBJ1-2; tentative D call: TRBD1 (6 bases). There are 14 residues in the CDR3. Germline V gives CDR1 WNHNN, CDR2 SYGVQD (reference sequence). The V end was cut by 0 bases, the J end by 4 bases, with 9 bases between. CDR3 loop: CASSESRGGYGYTF. CDR3 bases: TGCGCCAGCAGTGAGTCGAGAGGGGGCTATGGCTACACCTTC.

The chain couples TRBV21-1 to TRBJ1-3; TRBD1 is the table's D call, not checked against the DNA. TRBV21-1 is deemed a pseudogene. This CDR3 spans 14 amino acids. CDR3 protein: CASSKGTGRNTIYF. The CDR3 DNA is TGTGCCAGCAGCAAGGGCACAGGCAGGAACACCATATATTTT.

The CDR3 loop is CASSLAGLALDTQYF. DNA for the CDR3: TGTGCCAGCAGCTTGGCGGGACTAGCATTAGATACGCAGTATTTT. The chain employs TRBV5-4 and TRBJ2-3; 9 bases align to TRBD2. This CDR3 comprises 15 residues. Germline-derived CDR1 and CDR2 are SGHNT and YYREEE (reference sequence). The V segment lost 0 bases and the J segment 5 bases; nucleotides outside the gene matches: 4.

The DNA for the CDR3 is TGCGCCAGCAGTGAGACGGAGCAGGGACAGGGGACTAATGAAAAACTGTTTTTT. It codes for CASSETEQGQGTNEKLFF. The V and J genes are TRBV10-1 and TRBJ1-4; TRBD1 agrees at 10 bases. J gave up 2 bases and V 2 bases, and 8 bases lay outside the gene matches. This CDR3 comprises 18 residues. Germline V lookup: CDR1 WNHNN, CDR2 SYGVQD (reference sequence).

The chain employs TRBV5-1 and TRBJ2-7, with TRBD1 identical over 11 bases. Looked up from germline, CDR1 is SGHRS and CDR2 is YFSETQ. The junction had 6 bases not matched to a gene; V was cut back by 2 bases and J by 5 bases. The CDR3 runs to 15 residues. DNA of the CDR3: TGCGCCAGCAGCTTTCCGGGACAGGGGGTGGACGAGCAGTACTTC. Residues: CASSFPGQGVDEQYF.

V gene TRBV11-2 combines with J gene TRBJ2-4; D perhaps matches TRBD1 (5 bases). The CDR3 sequence is 16 residues long. Per germline, CDR1 SGHAT and CDR2 FQNNGV. The V end was cut by 1 base, the J end by 8 bases, with 18 bases between. The CDR3 DNA is TGTGCCAGCAGCTTAGGGGCCGACAGCGCAAGGGACATTCAGTACTTC. Translated: CASSLGADSARDIQYF.

This sequence joins TRBV12-3 or TRBV12-4 and TRBJ1-2; D is unresolved. The length of the CDR3 is 13 residues. The germline V and J ends were trimmed by 3 bases and 3 bases, with 8 bases remaining between them. The CDR3 nucleotides read TGTGCCAGCAGTTTGCGGGAATACTATGGCTACACCTTC. Translating it yields CASSLREYYGYTF.

CDR3 protein: CASSLTAGGHNEQFF. The CDR3 region has the DNA TGTGCCAGCAGTTTAACGGCGGGAGGACACAATGAGCAGTTCTTC. The chain links TRBV28 to TRBJ2-7, with 8 nucleotides matching TRBD2. The end of the DNA is better explained by TRBJ2-1, so the J call may be wrong. The CDR3 totals 15 residues. Germline values: CDR1 MDHEN, CDR2 SYDVKM.

The J gene is TRBJ1-2, the V gene TRBV18, with 9 positions matching TRBD1. Germline CDR1 KGHSH, CDR2 LQKENI. The CDR3 contains 15 residues. Unmatched junction bases numbered 6, after V lost 1 base and J lost 6 bases. The CDR3 reads CASSPRDRVRDGYTF. CDR3 DNA sequence: TGTGCCAGCTCACCACGGGACAGGGTTCGAGATGGCTACACCTTC.

The chain links TRBV6-5 to TRBJ2-2, with 9 bases matching TRBD1. V was pared by 4 bases and J by 5 bases, with 2 bases of the junction left unmatched. Germline V lookup: CDR1 MNHEY, CDR2 SVGAGI. The length of the CDR3 is 14 residues. The CDR3, as DNA: TGTGCCAGCAGTTCAGGACAGGGGACCGGGGAGCTGTTTTTT. The encoded protein is CASSSGQGTGELFF.

The rearrangement links TRBV2 to TRBJ2-2; D gene ambiguous. The CDR3 has 14 residues. V was trimmed by 4 bases and J by 4 bases, leaving 10 bases between them. Germline CDR1 reads SNHLY; CDR2 reads FYNNEI. The CDR3 protein is CASSASDFTGELFF. The DNA of the CDR3 is TGTGCCAGCAGTGCGAGCGATTTCACCGGGGAGCTGTTTTTT.

This clone was detected a few times. The V gene is TRBV20-1, the J gene TRBJ1-1; a possible D gene is TRBD1 (5 bases). Germline CDR1 and CDR2: DFQATT and SNEGSKA (reference sequence). CDR3 length equals 14 residues. Trimming took off 3 bases at V and 4 bases at J, with 15 bases between the two ends. The CDR3 here is CSASNPRGGTEAFF. The CDR3 DNA is TGCAGTGCTAGTAACCCGCGCGGGGGCACTGAAGCTTTCTTT.